A selection of T cell receptor beta chains follows, all from one sample in a study of blood T cell repertoires in COVID-19. Profiled with immunoSEQ multiplex PCR; TCRdb holds only in-frame clones, not every one. Of 200,000 to 250,000 clones listed, roughly 88% were seen once; the top ten hold about 4%. The sequenced material came from PBMCs or T cells enriched from blood (not recorded which). These receptors were obtained from a woman in her thirties who had been exposed to COVID-19. Both conserved end residues are part of each CDR3.

>TRBJ1-6|TRBV15
CATSSAPGTGINSPLHF
>TRBJ1-3|TRBV3-1/TRBV3-2
CASSLNFGSGNTIYF
>TRBJ2-1|TRBV28
CASIKDSRSEQFF
>TRBJ2-2|TRBV15
CATSRDWAGVTTGELFF
>TRBJ1-2|TRBV7-9
CASSPTGLDYGYTF
>TRBJ2-7|TRBV13
CASSLGLAGGPTKTSSYEQYF
>TRBJ2-7|TRBV28
CASSLQAGGSYEQYF
>TRBJ2-1|TRBV6-1
CASSGPRAGGPGNEQFF
>TRBJ1-6|TRBV28
CASIPDSRKTPLHF
>TRBJ1-6|TRBV27
CASSGIGTGDSPLHF
>TRBJ1-2|TRBV19
CASRSKGEVRGYTF
>TRBJ1-3|TRBV30
CAWTSGHSGNTIYF
>TRBJ2-3|TRBV7-6
CASSPINRRETTDTQYF